This TCR beta chain derives from a study of CD8 T cells in ankylosing spondylitis. MiXCR was run by TCRdb on the 5' RACE reads, yielding one entry per CDR3 protein. This table has nearly 250,000 distinct CDR3 sequences, roughly a third appearing once. Of note for this clonotype: Antigen: not known.

Findings and limits, study-wide: Typical of ankylosing spondylitis blood, it appeared, was a TCR beta motif of roughly eight highly homologous variants.

The sample comprised blood, either unsorted or a sorted T cell fraction (not recorded which). This clonotype was obtained from a male donor with ankylosing spondylitis or in good health (not recorded which).

CDR3 bases: TGTGCCAGCAGCCGAGAGTGGGGGAACACTGAAGCTTTCTTT. Translated, it gives CASSREWGNTEAFF. The chain has TRBV5-5 and TRBJ1-1; D is unresolved. Germline CDR1 is SGHKS and CDR2 is YYEKEE (reference sequence). Deletions cut 4 bases from V and 1 base from J, with 11 bases between. The CDR3 has 14 residues. Combining the CDR3 with reference TRBV5-5 and TRBJ1-1 gives the whole variable domain DAGVTQSPTHLIKTRGQQVTLRCSPISGHKSVSWYQQVLGQGPQFIFQYYEKEERGRGNFPDRFSARQFPNYSSELNVNALLLGDSALYLCASSREWGNTEAFFGQGTRLTVV.